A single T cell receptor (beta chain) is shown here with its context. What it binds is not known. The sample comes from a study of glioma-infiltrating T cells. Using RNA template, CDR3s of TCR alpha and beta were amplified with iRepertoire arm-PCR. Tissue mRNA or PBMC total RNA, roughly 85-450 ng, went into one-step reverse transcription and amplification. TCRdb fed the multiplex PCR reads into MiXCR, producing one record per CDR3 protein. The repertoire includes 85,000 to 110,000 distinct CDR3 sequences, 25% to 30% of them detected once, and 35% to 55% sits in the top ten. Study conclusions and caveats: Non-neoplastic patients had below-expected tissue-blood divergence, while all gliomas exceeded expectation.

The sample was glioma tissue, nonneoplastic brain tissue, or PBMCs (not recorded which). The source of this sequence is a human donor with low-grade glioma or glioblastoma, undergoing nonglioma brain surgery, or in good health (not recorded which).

The CDR3 region is CASSPTWVSYNEQFF. DNA for the CDR3: TGCGCCAGCAGCCCGACATGGGTGTCCTACAATGAGCAGTTCTTC. The chain has TRBV4-1 and TRBJ2-1; D gene uncertain. V was shortened by 4 bases and J by 1 base, with 11 bases between the two germline ends. The V gene's germline CDR1 is MGHRA and CDR2 YSYEKL. CDR3 size: 15 residues.